These T cell receptor beta chains were read from a single sample in a study of CD8 T cells in ankylosing spondylitis. Using its own MiXCR run on the 5' RACE reads, TCRdb lists one record per CDR3 protein. The repertoire consists of hundreds of thousands of distinct CDR3 sequences, with more than 25% occurring once and the leading ten covering around 4.2%. The specimen was blood, either unsorted or a sorted T cell fraction (not recorded which). The receptors were sampled from a male donor with ankylosing spondylitis or in good health (not recorded which). The CDR3 runs from the conserved cysteine through the conserved F or W.

CDR3 protein	J gene	V gene
CASSSSGGSETQYF	TRBJ2-5	TRBV12-3/TRBV12-4
CASSWREGNGEQYF	TRBJ2-7	TRBV5-1
CASSYRTREADTQYF	TRBJ2-3	TRBV5-1
CASSLDARFQETQYF	TRBJ2-5	TRBV6-1
CASSHGGEKLFF	TRBJ1-4	TRBV4-1
CASRIRTDNTGELFF	TRBJ2-2	TRBV5-6
CSALTGYSGANVLTF	TRBJ2-6	TRBV29-1
CASSPAGYSYNEQFF	TRBJ2-1	TRBV3-1
CASSPDRGEANEKLFF	TRBJ1-4	TRBV12-3/TRBV12-4
CSAARGGEETQYF	TRBJ2-5	TRBV20-1
CSATDNSYEQYF	TRBJ2-7	TRBV20-1
CAISESGDTQYF	TRBJ2-3	TRBV10-3
CASSLGQLDEKLFF	TRBJ1-4	TRBV7-6
CASSLGGGADTQYF	TRBJ2-3	TRBV7-2
CASSFDTSREKLFF	TRBJ1-4	TRBV12-3/TRBV12-4
CASTRWQSTDTQYF	TRBJ2-3	TRBV12-3/TRBV12-4
CASSLGWNQPQHF	TRBJ1-5	TRBV27
CASRPRGGGELFF	TRBJ2-2	TRBV12-3/TRBV12-4
CSARPFTDTQYF	TRBJ2-3	TRBV20-1
CSTRTGYEQYF	TRBJ2-7	TRBV29-1
CASRFRDRVREQYF	TRBJ2-7	TRBV28
CATSREVAGGIAKFF	TRBJ2-1	TRBV15
CASSYVMNTEAFF	TRBJ1-1	TRBV5-5
CSGGRSSYNEQFF	TRBJ2-1	TRBV29-1
CARSPDGGQGNQPQHF	TRBJ1-5	TRBV5-1
CASRSTAFEQFF	TRBJ2-1	TRBV5-6
CASSDSENNDSNQPQHF	TRBJ1-5	TRBV6-4
CASSFSGDQETQYF	TRBJ2-5	TRBV5-1
CASSAGPQETQYF	TRBJ2-5	TRBV5-6
CASTGSPSYNEQFF	TRBJ2-1	TRBV5-1
CSAKTRQGWAISYEQYF	TRBJ2-7	TRBV20-1
CASGYTEAFF	TRBJ1-1	TRBV6-5
CASRPGVGYGYTF	TRBJ1-2	TRBV11-2